This entry lists 20 T cell receptor beta chains sequenced from one sample in a study of OX40 agonist ivuxolimab in advanced cancers. Libraries were made using the immunoSEQ multiplex PCR assay. This is the immuneACCESS table as TCRdb keeps it, with only in-frame sequences that have V and J called. A part of the clones is gone; compared with another copy, unresolved V genes explain less than half, and the rest is unexplained. The sample includes about 62,000 clones, with 85% observed a single time. Jointly, the top ten make up just under 4% of the sample. The specimen was CD4+ or CD8+ T cells sorted from blood, collected in a trial of the OX40 agonist ivuxolimab. The receptors originated from an adult with an advanced solid tumor such as melanoma, head and neck, liver or kidney cancer.

The gene calls are TRBV7-8 and TRBJ2-3; D is perhaps TRBD2 (5 bases). V lost 1 base, J lost 0 bases, and 17 bases lay in between. This CDR3 has 18 amino acids. In germline, CDR1 is SGHVS, CDR2 FQNEAQ. The CDR3 region has the DNA TGTGCCAGCAGCTTAGTCTGGGCGGGCGGAGCTAGCACAGATACGCAGTATTTT. As protein: CASSLVWAGGASTDTQYF. The full variable domain, rest sourced from reference TRBV7-8 and TRBJ2-3, is GAGVSQSPRYKVAKRGQDVALRCDPISGHVSLFWYQQALGQGPEFLTYFQNEAQLDKSGLPSDRFFAERPEGSVSTLKIQRTQQEDSAVYLCASSLVWAGGASTDTQYFGPGTRLTVL.

This clone has a single count. The rearrangement uses TRBV7-8 and TRBJ1-2, with 10 bases aligning to TRBD1. CDR1 and CDR2 (germline): SGHVS, FQNEAQ. V dropped 4 bases and J dropped 7; count of bases not matched to a gene: 15. The CDR3 spans 17 residues. The CDR3 spells CASSSRDRGSSPGGYTF. Here the CDR3 DNA reads TGTGCCAGCAGCTCTAGGGACAGGGGATCATCCCCAGGTGGCTACACCTTC.

The gene calls are TRBV18 and TRBJ2-1; D gene uncertain. CDR1 and CDR2 from the germline V gene are KGHSH and LQKENI. Trimming stripped 0 bases from V and 7 bases from J, with 7 bases between. CDR3 length: 13 residues. CDR3 in DNA: TGTGCCAGCTCACCACCGGCATTGAATGAGCAGTTCTTC. It encodes CASSPPALNEQFF.

There are a few counts of this clone. The gene calls are TRBV5-1 and TRBJ2-3; 11 bases are a match to TRBD2. The CDR3 runs to 16 residues. CDR1 SGHRS and CDR2 YFSETQ come from the germline V gene. Germline trimming cut 0 bases from V and 5 bases from J; bases unmatched to any gene: 5. CDR3 sequence reads: CASSLGLAGRRDTQYF. DNA for the CDR3: TGCGCCAGCAGCTTGGGACTAGCGGGACGTCGAGATACGCAGTATTTT.

The rearrangement uses TRBV2 and TRBJ2-5; D not certain. Germline V gene sequence: CDR1 SNHLY, CDR2 FYNNEI. The CDR3 contains 12 residues. V gave up 0 bases and J gave up 4 bases, with 3 bases separating them. CDR3 DNA: TGTGCCAGCAGTGAAGCGGGAGAGACCCAGTACTTC. Translation: CASSEAGETQYF.

This clone appeared once. The chain has TRBV5-1 and TRBJ2-5, with D possibly being TRBD1 or TRBD2 (6 bases each). Germline CDR1 reads SGHRS; CDR2 reads YFSETQ. V dropped 6 bases and J dropped 4 bases, with 22 bases sitting between them. This CDR3 is 16 amino acids long. The CDR3 DNA follows: TGCGCCAGCATCCTGACCGGGGGCGGATGGGGAGAGACCCAGTACTTC. This encodes CASILTGGGWGETQYF.

This sequence joins TRBV11-2 and TRBJ1-4, with 8 nucleotides matching TRBD1. CDR3 length: 18 residues. V was clipped by 2 bases and J by 0 bases; unmatched bases: 8. Germline CDR1 SGHAT, CDR2 FQNNGV. The CDR3 nucleotides are TGTGCCAGCAGCTTAACCGGACAGGGAGGGGCAACTAATGAAAAACTGTTTTTT. Translating it yields CASSLTGQGGATNEKLFF.

V gene TRBV2 combines with J gene TRBJ2-3; D is undetermined. With 5 bases removed from V and 7 bases from J, the gap between germline ends came to 13 bases. The CDR3 is made up of 13 amino acids. Germline CDR1 is SNHLY and CDR2 is FYNNEI. CDR3 bases: TGTGCCAGCAGTTTGAGTAGCTCGAATACGCAGTATTTT. Translation: CASSLSSSNTQYF.

The gene calls are TRBV30 and TRBJ1-4, with TRBD1 as a possible D gene (6 bases). V was pared by 4 bases and J by 5 bases, with 17 bases between. The CDR3 runs 15 residues. Germline CDR1 GTSNPN, CDR2 SVGIG (reference sequence). The CDR3 spells CAWICEQGANEKLFF. CDR3 in DNA: TGTGCCTGGATATGTGAACAGGGAGCCAATGAAAAACTGTTTTTT.

As to this clone: At one of its ends the junction is not consistent with the germline gene, which may arise from a read error. This rearrangement joins TRBV29-1 to TRBJ2-3; D might be TRBD2 (6 bases). The V gene's germline CDR1 is SQVTM and CDR2 ANQGSEA. The CDR3 covers 15 residues. CDR3 loop: CSVEGRGGGTDTQYF. In nucleotides, the CDR3 is TGCAGCGTAGAAGGACGAGGAGGGGGCACAGATACGCAGTATTTT.

The chain couples TRBV25-1 to TRBJ2-7, with TRBD2 as a possible D gene (5 bases). Trimming cost V 2 bases and J 5 bases, with 16 bases left between them. Germline-derived CDR1 and CDR2 are MGHDK and SYGVNS. This CDR3 has 15 residues. CDR3: CASSEPGTKTDEQYF. The CDR3 DNA is TGTGCCAGCAGTGAACCGGGAACGAAGACTGACGAGCAGTACTTC.

This chain links TRBV18 with TRBJ1-1, with D possibly being TRBD1 (6 bases). The CDR3 consists of 17 residues. CDR1 is KGHSH and CDR2 is LQKENI in the germline V gene. V dropped 4 bases and J dropped 0 bases, with 18 bases sitting between them. CDR3: CASSLQTGPRMNTEAFF. As DNA, the CDR3 is TGTGCCAGCTCACTCCAGACAGGACCTAGGATGAACACTGAAGCTTTCTTT.

V usage is TRBV28 and J usage is TRBJ1-6, with D tentatively TRBD1 (5 bases). The CDR3 totals 13 residues. Trimming removed 2 bases from V and 11 bases from J, with 10 bases in between. Germline V gene lookup returns CDR1 MDHEN and CDR2 SYDVKM. The CDR3 is CASSLGGDPPLHF. CDR3 nucleotides: TGTGCCAGCAGTTTAGGAGGGGATCCACCCCTCCACTTT.

The chain employs TRBV19 and TRBJ2-5; 7 nucleotides agree with TRBD1. This CDR3 is 15 amino acids long. CDR1 is LNHDA, CDR2 SQIVND, per germline (reference sequence). The V and J ends lost 5 bases and 5 bases, in that order; junction bases with no gene match: 11. This chain's CDR3 is CASSPYGTAGETQYF. In DNA, the CDR3 is TGTGCCAGTAGTCCCTACGGGACAGCTGGGGAGACCCAGTACTTC.

Relative to its sample, this clone is medium-sized. The rearrangement links TRBV11-3 to TRBJ2-3, with D possibly matching TRBD1 (6 bases). Per germline, CDR1 SGHNT and CDR2 YENEEA. The CDR3 is made up of 15 amino acids. The ends were cut back, 4 bases at V and 5 bases at J, with 16 bases in the middle. The CDR3 nucleotides read TGTGCCAGCAGCTGGCGTGGGGGCCCTTTAGATACGCAGTATTTT. Translation gives CASSWRGGPLDTQYF.

This clone was counted a few times. The J gene is TRBJ2-3, the V gene TRBV7-2; 7 bases align to TRBD2. Germline V gene data show CDR1 as SGHTA and CDR2 as FQGNSA. The CDR3 runs to 15 residues. With V trimmed by 5 bases and J by 0 bases, 5 bases remained unmatched. The CDR3 here is CASSPSGTSTDTQYF. The CDR3 nucleotides are TGTGCCAGCAGCCCTAGCGGAACTAGCACAGATACGCAGTATTTT. Based on the CDR3 plus reference TRBV7-2 and TRBJ2-3, the full variable domain is GAGVSQSPSNKVTEKGKDVELRCDPISGHTALYWYRQSLGQGLEFLIYFQGNSAPDKSGLPSDRFSAERTGGSVSTLTIQRTQQEDSAVYLCASSPSGTSTDTQYFGPGTRLTVL.

This clone was found once. The rearrangement links TRBV7-9 to TRBJ1-1; TRBD1 agrees at 7 bases. Unmatched junction bases numbered 9, after V lost 0 bases and J lost 5 bases. The V gene's germline CDR1 is SEHNR and CDR2 FQNEAQ (reference sequence). CDR3 length: 16 amino acids. The DNA for the CDR3 is TGTGCCAGCAGCTTAGCTGGCAGGACAGGCAGGACTGAAGCTTTCTTT. It translates to CASSLAGRTGRTEAFF.

To note about this clone: The junction shows a germline mismatch at one end, possibly a read error. This same CDR3 is encoded by further DNA sequences in the sample. V usage is TRBV27 and J usage is TRBJ1-1; possibly TRBD1 for D (6 bases). Germline V gene lookup returns CDR1 MNHEY and CDR2 SMNVEV (reference sequence). The CDR3 covers 16 residues. CDR3 sequence reads: CASSPERGRGNTEAFF. Written as DNA, the CDR3 is TGTGCCAGCAGCCCGGAACGGGGGCGGGGTAACACTGAAGCCTTCTTT.

The count of this clone is one. Germline and junction disagree at one end, which may indicate a read error. Different DNA sequences within this sample yield the same CDR3. The genes are TRBV19 and TRBJ1-5; D uncertain. The CDR3 covers 15 residues. Per the germline V gene, CDR1 is LNHDA and CDR2 is SQIVND (reference sequence). CDR3: CASSNQFLRNQPQHF. The CDR3 nucleotides are TGTGCCAGTAGTAACCAGTTTCTGCGCAACCAGCCCCAGCATTTT.

The chain couples TRBV18 to TRBJ2-7; D is ambiguous. CDR1 is KGHSH and CDR2 is LQKENI in the germline V gene. This CDR3 comprises 14 residues. The V gene lost 3 bases and the J gene lost 0 bases, with 9 bases spanning the gap. The CDR3: CASSPNADSYEQYF. As DNA, the CDR3 is TGTGCCAGCTCACCGAACGCGGACTCCTACGAGCAGTACTTC.